This T cell receptor beta chain was documented in a study of shared clonotypes between healthy human individuals. Healthy adults negative for HIV, lacking recent acute infections or vaccinations, served as donors. Germline V gene sequence: CDR1 MNHNY, CDR2 SVGAGI (reference sequence). The CDR3 totals 14 residues. V was clipped by 4 bases and J by 2 bases, with 12 bases between them. DNA input for the unsorted PBMC replicate PCRs was 250 to 350 ng, 30,000 or so T cell genomes. The assay was immunoSEQ multiplex PCR, and TCRdb's table has in-frame clones only and misses some. The sample records roughly 490,000 clones, approximately 79% being singletons.

The genes are TRBV6-6 and TRBJ2-7; tentatively, D is TRBD1 (5 bases). Sequencing input: PBMCs. This clonotype originated in a woman between 35 and 50 years old in good health. Some clones in this sample may be carry-over from other donors' samples. The CDR3 nucleotides are TGTGCCAGCAGTTCTCCGGACAAACCCTACGAGCAGTACTTC. It is translated as CASSSPDKPYEQYF.